The sequence of this T cell receptor beta chain was determined in a study of OX40 agonist ivuxolimab in advanced cancers. Sequencing was performed with immunoSEQ multiplex PCR; in TCRdb, only in-frame clones are kept and a portion is missing. The sample lists fewer than 45,000 clones; around nine tenths were seen once. The sequenced sample was CD4+ or CD8+ T cells sorted from blood, obtained in a trial of the OX40 agonist ivuxolimab. The TCR sequence derives from an adult with an advanced solid tumor such as melanoma, head and neck, liver or kidney cancer.

The CDR3 spells CASSLVKGRVAEAFF. In DNA form, the CDR3 reads TGTGCCAGCAGCTTAGTAAAAGGACGGGTCGCTGAAGCTTTCTTT. The rearrangement uses TRBV11-2 and TRBJ1-1, with D unclear. Germline V gene data show CDR1 as SGHAT and CDR2 as FQNNGV. V gave up 1 base and J gave up 6 bases, with 15 bases separating them. The CDR3 sequence is 15 residues long.